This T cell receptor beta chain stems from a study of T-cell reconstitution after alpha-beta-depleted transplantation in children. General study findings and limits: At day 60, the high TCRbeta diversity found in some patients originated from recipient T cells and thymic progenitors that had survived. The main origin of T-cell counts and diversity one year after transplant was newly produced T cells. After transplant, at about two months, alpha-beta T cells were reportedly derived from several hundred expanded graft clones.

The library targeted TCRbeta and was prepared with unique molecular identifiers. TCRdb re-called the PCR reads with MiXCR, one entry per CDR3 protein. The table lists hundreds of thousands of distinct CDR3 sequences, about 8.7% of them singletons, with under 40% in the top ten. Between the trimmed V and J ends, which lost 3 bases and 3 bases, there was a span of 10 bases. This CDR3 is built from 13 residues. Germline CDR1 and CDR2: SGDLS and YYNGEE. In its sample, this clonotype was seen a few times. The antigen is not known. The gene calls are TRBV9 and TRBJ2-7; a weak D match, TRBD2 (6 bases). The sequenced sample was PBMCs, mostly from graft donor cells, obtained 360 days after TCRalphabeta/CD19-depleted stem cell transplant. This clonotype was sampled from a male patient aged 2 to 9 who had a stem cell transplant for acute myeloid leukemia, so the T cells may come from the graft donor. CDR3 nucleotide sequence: TGTGCCAGCAGCGCGGGACTTTTCTACGAGCAGTACTTC. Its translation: CASSAGLFYEQYF.